The 5 T cell receptor beta chains in this list originate from one sample, sequenced in a study of spatial heterogeneity in lung cancer. TCRdb analysed the 5' RACE reads with MiXCR anew, one entry per CDR3 protein. In the table there are about 25,000 distinct CDR3 sequences, around 5.9% of which are singletons. The time point is: blood at routine non-recurrence follow-up after resection. Sequencing of whole RNA from tumor, nontumor lung or frozen PBMC involved no sorting. The starting material was PBMCs, obtained at follow-up. These receptors all stem from a male donor with early-stage non-small cell lung cancer.

This chain uses TRBV30 with TRBJ1-2; D might be TRBD1 (6 bases). Germline values: CDR1 GTSNPN, CDR2 SVGIG (reference sequence). V was shortened by 5 bases and J by 4 bases, with 14 bases between the two germline ends. This CDR3 has 13 residues. The CDR3: CAWVAGDPYGYTF. CDR3 DNA sequence: TGTGCCTGGGTGGCAGGGGATCCCTATGGCTACACCTTC.

In this sample, this clonotype turned up many times. The rearrangement links TRBV2 to TRBJ2-3; no clear D. In germline, CDR1 is SNHLY, CDR2 FYNNEI. The V gene lost 3 bases and the J gene lost 0 bases, with 13 bases spanning the gap. CDR3 size: 16 residues. In DNA form, the CDR3 reads TGTGCCAGCAGTGACGGGCCCGGGCCTAGCACAGATACGCAGTATTTT. Translating gives CASSDGPGPSTDTQYF.

This clonotype occurred a few times. The J gene is TRBJ1-4, the V gene TRBV12-3 or TRBV12-4, with TRBD1 matching over 10 bases. The length of the CDR3 is 13 residues. With V trimmed by 6 bases and J by 8 bases, 3 bases remained unmatched. The CDR3 sequence is CASRGTGEEKLFF. In DNA form, the CDR3 reads TGTGCCAGCAGGGGGACAGGGGAAGAAAAACTGTTTTTT.

The chain couples TRBV12-3 or TRBV12-4 to TRBJ2-7; 11 bases line up with TRBD2. Unmatched junction bases numbered 2, after V lost 6 bases and J lost 7 bases. The CDR3 length is 12 residues. The CDR3 loop reads CASRLAGVEQYF. CDR3 DNA: TGTGCCAGCAGACTAGCGGGGGTTGAGCAGTACTTC.

This clonotype was counted at least ten times. CDR3 protein: CASSQEMNNEQFF. DNA of the CDR3: TGCGCCAGCAGCCAAGAAATGAACAATGAGCAGTTCTTC. The chain links TRBV4-3 to TRBJ2-1; no clear D. Trimming took 0 bases from V and 5 from J, leaving 5 bases between them. The CDR3 length is 13 residues. In germline, CDR1 is LGHNA, CDR2 YSLEER.